The 29 T cell receptor beta chains reported below all come from one sample, sequenced in a study of cytomegalovirus exposure and HLA in healthy donors. Researchers ran the PCR with 60 Vbeta and 13 Jbeta primers. The data were produced by immunoSEQ multiplex PCR, yet TCRdb's version contains in-frame clones alone and is incomplete. The sample has roughly 56,000 clones, 65% to 85% seen once. Sample: PBMCs. The receptors were gathered from a boy aged 10-17 years in good health and CMV-seropositive.

This chain connects TRBV6-1 to TRBJ1-6, with D perhaps matching TRBD1 (6 bases). The CDR3 length is 15 residues. Trimming shortened V by 4 bases and J by 9 bases, and 16 bases separated the two germline ends. Per the germline V gene, CDR1 is MNHNS and CDR2 is SASEGT. The CDR3, as DNA: TGTGCCAGCAGTGCTCGGACAGATCGGCGTTCACCCCTCCACTTT. Translation: CASSARTDRRSPLHF.

The chain carries TRBV5-5 and TRBJ1-5, with 8 bases matching TRBD1. The CDR3 contains 17 residues. Germline assignment: CDR1 SGHKS and CDR2 YYEKEE (reference sequence). V shed 0 bases and J 5 bases; nucleotides not matched to a gene: 10. The CDR3 loop reads CASSLVLDRAVDQPQHF. Here the CDR3 DNA reads TGTGCCAGCAGCTTGGTCCTGGACAGGGCAGTGGATCAGCCCCAGCATTTT.

This clone was seen a handful of times. V is TRBV10-2 and J is TRBJ2-1; 8 bases match TRBD2. V was pared by 10 bases and J by 10 bases, with 12 bases of the junction left unmatched. The length of the CDR3 is 13 residues. The germline V gene has CDR1 WSHSY and CDR2 SAAADI. The DNA of the CDR3 is TGCGCCACGCAGGGACGGGGGGGCAGAGAGCAGTTCTTC. Translation gives CATQGRGGREQFF.

The V and J genes are TRBV19 and TRBJ2-5; weak D call: TRBD2 (5 bases). The end of the DNA aligns better with TRBJ2-7, so the J call may be wrong. The CDR3 has 13 residues. Germline loops: CDR1 LNHDA, CDR2 SQIVND (reference sequence). The CDR3 sequence is CASSAGLTYEQYF. In DNA, the CDR3 is TGTGCCAGTAGTGCCGGACTTACGTACGAGCAGTACTTC.

This chain joins TRBV7-9 and TRBJ2-4; tentative D call: TRBD2 (6 bases). V lost 4 bases and J lost 8, with 12 bases in between. Germline V gene sequence: CDR1 SEHNR, CDR2 FQNEAQ (reference sequence). The CDR3 consists of 13 residues. The CDR3 reads CASSWRERDIQYF. As DNA, the CDR3 is TGTGCCAGCAGCTGGAGGGAGCGGGACATTCAGTACTTC.

This rearrangement joins TRBV18 to TRBJ2-5, with a tentative D call TRBD2 (5 bases). V lost 2 bases to trimming and J lost 5 bases, with 9 bases between them. The CDR3 runs to 13 residues. Germline V lookup: CDR1 KGHSH, CDR2 LQKENI. CDR3 DNA: TGTGCCAGCTCACCATCACTAGGGGAGACCCAGTACTTC. Amino acids: CASSPSLGETQYF.

V usage is TRBV11-1 and J usage is TRBJ2-3; weak D call: TRBD1 (6 bases). The CDR3 runs 15 residues. V lost 2 bases and J 3 bases, leaving 12 bases between the germline ends. CDR1 is SGHAT, CDR2 FQDESV, per germline (reference sequence). The CDR3 loop is CASSLFRGRTDTQYF. CDR3 DNA sequence: TGTGCCAGCAGCTTATTCAGGGGTAGGACAGATACGCAGTATTTT.

This sequence joins TRBV2 and TRBJ1-1; possible D gene TRBD1, 6 bases. The germline V gene has CDR1 SNHLY and CDR2 FYNNEI. The V end lost 8 bases, the J end lost 11 bases, and 18 bases lay between the germline ends. The CDR3 sequence is 12 residues long. The CDR3 DNA is TGTGCCAGCTCACAGGGTTGGGTTGAGGCTTTCTTT. This codes for CASSQGWVEAFF.

The chain has TRBV4-2 and TRBJ2-3, with 16 bases matching TRBD2. CDR3 length: 19 residues. Germline assignment: CDR1 LGHNA and CDR2 YNFKEQ. V lost 3 bases and J lost 2; bases outside the gene matches: 8. The CDR3 DNA reads TGTGCCAGCAGCCACGACCCGGGACTAGCGGGGGGGAACACAGATACGCAGTATTTT. Translation: CASSHDPGLAGGNTDTQYF.

The chain joins TRBV19 to TRBJ1-1; D possibly corresponds to TRBD1 (6 bases). The CDR3 totals 14 residues. CDR1 is LNHDA, CDR2 SQIVND, per germline (reference sequence). Trimming cost V 9 bases and J 0 bases, with 14 bases left between them. CDR3 DNA sequence: TGTGCCAGCTTGAAGGACAGCATGAACACTGAAGCTTTCTTT. It is translated as CASLKDSMNTEAFF.

V and J are TRBV6-6 and TRBJ1-1, with D maybe TRBD1 (5 bases). The CDR3 loop spans 12 amino acids. Trimming cost V 8 bases and J 4 bases, with 11 bases left between them. Germline CDR1 and CDR2: MNHNY and SVGAGI (reference sequence). Here the CDR3 DNA reads TGTGCCAGCGGACACCCGGCCACTGAAGCTTTCTTT. This codes for CASGHPATEAFF.

The V call is TRBV19, the J call TRBJ2-7; 7 bases fit TRBD1. Germline trimming cut 6 bases from V and 1 base from J; bases unmatched to any gene: 9. Germline V lookup: CDR1 LNHDA, CDR2 SQIVND (reference sequence). The CDR3 is made up of 15 amino acids. CDR3 nucleotide sequence: TGTGCCAGTAGCCCCGGACAGGAGCCTTCCTACGAGCAGTACTTC. Encoded protein: CASSPGQEPSYEQYF. Using reference TRBV19 and TRBJ2-7 for the parts outside the CDR3, the full variable domain is DGGITQSPKYLFRKEGQNVTLSCEQNLNHDAMYWYRQDPGQGLRLIYYSQIVNDFQKGDIAEGYSVSREKKESFPLTVTSAQKNPTAFYLCASSPGQEPSYEQYFGPGTRLTVT.

This clone was counted only a few times. The rearrangement links TRBV7-3 to TRBJ2-5; D is possibly TRBD1 (6 bases). The V end lost 5 bases, the J end lost 5 bases, and 12 bases lay between the germline ends. The CDR3 runs 13 residues. Germline lookup yields CDR1 SGHTA and CDR2 FQGTGA. DNA of the CDR3: TGTGCCAGCAGCCGCAGGGGCCTGGAGACCCAGTACTTC. Its translation: CASSRRGLETQYF.

The chain combines TRBV6-5 with TRBJ1-5; D gene uncertain. The CDR3 runs 14 residues. The germline CDR1 and CDR2 sequences are MNHEY and SVGAGI. V was shortened by 6 bases and J by 2 bases, with 11 bases between the two germline ends. The CDR3 sequence: CASRSNRGNQPQHF. The CDR3 nucleotides are TGTGCCAGCAGATCCAATCGGGGCAATCAGCCCCAGCATTTT.

The rearrangement links TRBV15 to TRBJ2-7; a weak D match, TRBD1 (5 bases). CDR3 length equals 16 residues. Germline values: CDR1 LNHNV, CDR2 YYDKDF (reference sequence). The germline V and J ends were trimmed by 3 bases and 9 bases, with 24 bases remaining between them. CDR3 in DNA: TGTGCCACCAGCAGCGCGTTCAGGGATCCCCTCGTTGGGCAGTACTTC. Amino acids: CATSSAFRDPLVGQYF.

This chain links TRBV4-1 with TRBJ2-1; tentatively, D is TRBD1 (5 bases). The germline CDR1 and CDR2 sequences are MGHRA and YSYEKL. CDR3 length: 16 residues. V was pared by 3 bases and J by 2 bases, with 14 bases between. The CDR3 spells CASSHLRGITYNEQFF. The DNA of the CDR3 is TGCGCCAGCAGCCACCTTAGGGGCATTACCTACAATGAGCAGTTCTTC.

The V gene is TRBV4-1, the J gene TRBJ1-1; D gene uncertain. CDR1 is MGHRA, CDR2 YSYEKL, per germline. V was shortened by 7 bases and J by 5 bases, with 11 bases between the two germline ends. This CDR3 has 12 amino acids. This CDR3 is CASNHGRTEAFF. The CDR3 DNA follows: TGCGCCAGCAACCATGGCCGAACTGAAGCTTTCTTT.

The chain carries TRBV6-1 and TRBJ2-7, with a tentative D call TRBD1 (6 bases). The germline V and J ends were trimmed by 4 bases and 1 base, with 8 bases remaining between them. CDR1 and CDR2 (germline): MNHNS, SASEGT. CDR3 length: 13 amino acids. The CDR3 DNA reads TGTGCCAGCAGTGTACAGGGATCCTACGAGCAGTACTTC. Its translation is CASSVQGSYEQYF.

This chain links TRBV4-1 with TRBJ2-2; 8 positions agree with TRBD1. The ends lost 3 bases at V and 4 bases at J; junction bases unmatched: 19. Germline CDR1 and CDR2: MGHRA and YSYEKL. This CDR3 comprises 20 residues. CDR3 loop: CASSHVARDRLSPFTGELFF. The DNA for the CDR3 is TGCGCCAGCAGCCACGTCGCCCGGGACAGGCTCTCCCCCTTCACCGGGGAGCTGTTTTTT.

This clone appeared a single time. The J gene is TRBJ2-5, the V gene TRBV11-3; D uncertain. CDR1 and CDR2 (germline): SGHNT, YENEEA. The V end lost 4 bases, the J end lost 5 bases, and 11 bases lay between the germline ends. CDR3 size: 13 residues. CDR3 in amino acids: CASSSQVGETQYF. In DNA, the CDR3 is TGTGCCAGCAGCTCTCAGGTTGGCGAGACCCAGTACTTC.

The rearrangement uses TRBV27 and TRBJ2-2; no reliable D call. Per germline, CDR1 MNHEY and CDR2 SMNVEV (reference sequence). CDR3 length: 11 residues. Between the trimmed V and J ends, which lost 3 bases and 6 bases, there was a span of 2 bases. CDR3 loop: CASSFAGELFF. The CDR3 DNA is TGTGCCAGCAGTTTCGCCGGGGAGCTGTTTTTT.

The V and J genes are TRBV2 and TRBJ2-5; D might be TRBD1 (6 bases). Trimming took off 10 bases at V and 4 bases at J, with 16 bases between the two ends. This CDR3 is built from 13 residues. Germline CDR1 SNHLY, CDR2 FYNNEI. CDR3 bases: TGTGCCACCTTACGCCAGGGGCGAGAGACCCAGTACTTC. Its protein is CATLRQGRETQYF.

This clone showed up just a few times. The chain joins TRBV6-1 to TRBJ2-7; 7 bases line up with TRBD1. This CDR3 region has 12 residues. The trim removed 7 bases at V and 3 bases at J, leaving 3 bases unmatched. The germline gives CDR1 MNHNS, CDR2 SASEGT. As DNA, the CDR3 is TGTGCCAGCAATCCAGGGGGCTACGAGCAGTACTTC. This gives the protein CASNPGGYEQYF.

The CDR3 nucleotides read TGCGCCAGCAGCCAAACCTCCACCCGGGTAACTAATGAAAAACTGTTTTTT. This encodes CASSQTSTRVTNEKLFF. The J gene is TRBJ1-4, the V gene TRBV4-1; D ambiguous. The germline V gene encodes CDR1 MGHRA and CDR2 YSYEKL. The CDR3 consists of 17 residues. The V end was cut by 2 bases, the J end by 1 base, with 14 bases between.

In this sample, this clone turned up a few times. The gene calls are TRBV14 and TRBJ2-2; no firm D call. Trimming left V 0 bases short and J 4 bases short, with 6 bases between. Germline V gene data show CDR1 as SGHDN and CDR2 as FVKESK. This CDR3 is built from 14 residues. CDR3 protein: CASSQELSTGELFF. CDR3 in DNA: TGTGCCAGCAGCCAAGAGCTGAGCACCGGGGAGCTGTTTTTT.

The CDR3 bases are TGTGCCAGCAGCTTAACAAGGACAGGAGTCACAGATACGCAGTATTTT. It specifies CASSLTRTGVTDTQYF. The chain uses TRBV5-5 and TRBJ2-3; 7 nucleotides align to TRBD1. This CDR3 is built from 16 residues. CDR1 is SGHKS, CDR2 YYEKEE, per germline (reference sequence). The V segment lost 2 bases and the J segment 2 bases; nucleotides outside the gene matches: 8.

This clone was picked up a small number of times. The chain couples TRBV6-5 to TRBJ1-4; 9 bases align to TRBD1. Germline values: CDR1 MNHEY, CDR2 SVGAGI. CDR3 size: 14 residues. The V segment lost 6 bases and the J segment 5 bases; nucleotides outside the gene matches: 4. CDR3 region: CASSPGTGNEKLFF. The CDR3 DNA reads TGTGCCAGCAGCCCCGGGACAGGGAATGAAAAACTGTTTTTT.

DNA for the CDR3: TGTGCCAGCAGCAAGTCGGGTCCGAGCACAGATACGCAGTATTTT. Protein sequence: CASSKSGPSTDTQYF. This chain connects TRBV21-1 to TRBJ2-3; TRBD2, the table's D call, was not compared with the DNA. TRBV21-1 is recorded as a pseudogene. The CDR3 sequence is 15 residues long.

J is TRBJ1-1 and V is TRBV5-4; 7 nucleotides match TRBD1. J was trimmed by 2 bases and V by 4 bases; bases with no gene match: 11. Germline V gives CDR1 SGHNT, CDR2 YYREEE (reference sequence). This CDR3 is 16 amino acids long. This CDR3 reads CASSPTGASLNTEAFF. CDR3 coding DNA: TGTGCCAGCAGCCCTACAGGGGCGAGCCTCAACACTGAAGCTTTCTTT.